The present entry profiles one T cell receptor (beta chain) with its context. This record comes from a study of OX40 agonist ivuxolimab in advanced cancers. Samples of blood were obtained at baseline, on cycle 4 day 1, and on cycle 7 day 1. Libraries were prepared by immunoSEQ multiplex PCR; TCRdb keeps only in-frame clonotypes and omits some of them. Here the sample spans under 60,000 clones, 75% to 90% being singletons. The CDR3 is 18 amino acids. Trimming removed 0 bases from V and 3 bases from J; junction bases left unmatched: 14. Germline loops: CDR1 SGHTA, CDR2 FQGNSA. Sequences were derived from CD4+ or CD8+ T cells sorted from blood, sampled in a trial of the OX40 agonist ivuxolimab. The chain uses TRBV7-2 and TRBJ2-7, with TRBD1 matching 7 bases. The receptor was isolated from an adult with an advanced solid tumor such as melanoma, head and neck, liver or kidney cancer. CDR3 bases: TGTGCCAGCAGCTTAGCGGGGACAGCGTCTGACCTTTTCTACGAGCAGTACTTC. It specifies CASSLAGTASDLFYEQYF.